This T cell receptor beta chain was sequenced in a study of CD8 T cells in ankylosing spondylitis. MiXCR was run by TCRdb on the 5' RACE reads, yielding one entry per CDR3 protein. The sample carries 150,000 to 200,000 distinct CDR3 sequences, about 18% recorded once. At least ten counts were recorded for this clonotype. Its antigen is currently unknown. The CDR3 has 19 amino acids. Germline loops: CDR1 LGHDT, CDR2 YNNKEL (reference sequence). J lost 1 base, V lost 5 bases, and 11 bases had no gene match. General study results and limits: The authors found the disease-linked clones to be CD8+ and relatively rare in peripheral blood. Earlier reports found some motif variants in synovial fluid and blood in reactive arthritis. Enrichment of disease-linked clones was reportedly significant in matched ankylosing spondylitis synovial fluid.

The receptor comes from a male donor with ankylosing spondylitis or in good health (not recorded which). This chain joins TRBV3-1 and TRBJ2-3; TRBD2 matches at 14 bases. The sequenced sample was blood, either unsorted or a sorted T cell fraction (not recorded which). CDR3 DNA sequence: TGTGCCAGCAGCGCCGTCCCGGGACTAGCGGGAGAGGGCACAGATACGCAGTATTTT. This translates into CASSAVPGLAGEGTDTQYF.